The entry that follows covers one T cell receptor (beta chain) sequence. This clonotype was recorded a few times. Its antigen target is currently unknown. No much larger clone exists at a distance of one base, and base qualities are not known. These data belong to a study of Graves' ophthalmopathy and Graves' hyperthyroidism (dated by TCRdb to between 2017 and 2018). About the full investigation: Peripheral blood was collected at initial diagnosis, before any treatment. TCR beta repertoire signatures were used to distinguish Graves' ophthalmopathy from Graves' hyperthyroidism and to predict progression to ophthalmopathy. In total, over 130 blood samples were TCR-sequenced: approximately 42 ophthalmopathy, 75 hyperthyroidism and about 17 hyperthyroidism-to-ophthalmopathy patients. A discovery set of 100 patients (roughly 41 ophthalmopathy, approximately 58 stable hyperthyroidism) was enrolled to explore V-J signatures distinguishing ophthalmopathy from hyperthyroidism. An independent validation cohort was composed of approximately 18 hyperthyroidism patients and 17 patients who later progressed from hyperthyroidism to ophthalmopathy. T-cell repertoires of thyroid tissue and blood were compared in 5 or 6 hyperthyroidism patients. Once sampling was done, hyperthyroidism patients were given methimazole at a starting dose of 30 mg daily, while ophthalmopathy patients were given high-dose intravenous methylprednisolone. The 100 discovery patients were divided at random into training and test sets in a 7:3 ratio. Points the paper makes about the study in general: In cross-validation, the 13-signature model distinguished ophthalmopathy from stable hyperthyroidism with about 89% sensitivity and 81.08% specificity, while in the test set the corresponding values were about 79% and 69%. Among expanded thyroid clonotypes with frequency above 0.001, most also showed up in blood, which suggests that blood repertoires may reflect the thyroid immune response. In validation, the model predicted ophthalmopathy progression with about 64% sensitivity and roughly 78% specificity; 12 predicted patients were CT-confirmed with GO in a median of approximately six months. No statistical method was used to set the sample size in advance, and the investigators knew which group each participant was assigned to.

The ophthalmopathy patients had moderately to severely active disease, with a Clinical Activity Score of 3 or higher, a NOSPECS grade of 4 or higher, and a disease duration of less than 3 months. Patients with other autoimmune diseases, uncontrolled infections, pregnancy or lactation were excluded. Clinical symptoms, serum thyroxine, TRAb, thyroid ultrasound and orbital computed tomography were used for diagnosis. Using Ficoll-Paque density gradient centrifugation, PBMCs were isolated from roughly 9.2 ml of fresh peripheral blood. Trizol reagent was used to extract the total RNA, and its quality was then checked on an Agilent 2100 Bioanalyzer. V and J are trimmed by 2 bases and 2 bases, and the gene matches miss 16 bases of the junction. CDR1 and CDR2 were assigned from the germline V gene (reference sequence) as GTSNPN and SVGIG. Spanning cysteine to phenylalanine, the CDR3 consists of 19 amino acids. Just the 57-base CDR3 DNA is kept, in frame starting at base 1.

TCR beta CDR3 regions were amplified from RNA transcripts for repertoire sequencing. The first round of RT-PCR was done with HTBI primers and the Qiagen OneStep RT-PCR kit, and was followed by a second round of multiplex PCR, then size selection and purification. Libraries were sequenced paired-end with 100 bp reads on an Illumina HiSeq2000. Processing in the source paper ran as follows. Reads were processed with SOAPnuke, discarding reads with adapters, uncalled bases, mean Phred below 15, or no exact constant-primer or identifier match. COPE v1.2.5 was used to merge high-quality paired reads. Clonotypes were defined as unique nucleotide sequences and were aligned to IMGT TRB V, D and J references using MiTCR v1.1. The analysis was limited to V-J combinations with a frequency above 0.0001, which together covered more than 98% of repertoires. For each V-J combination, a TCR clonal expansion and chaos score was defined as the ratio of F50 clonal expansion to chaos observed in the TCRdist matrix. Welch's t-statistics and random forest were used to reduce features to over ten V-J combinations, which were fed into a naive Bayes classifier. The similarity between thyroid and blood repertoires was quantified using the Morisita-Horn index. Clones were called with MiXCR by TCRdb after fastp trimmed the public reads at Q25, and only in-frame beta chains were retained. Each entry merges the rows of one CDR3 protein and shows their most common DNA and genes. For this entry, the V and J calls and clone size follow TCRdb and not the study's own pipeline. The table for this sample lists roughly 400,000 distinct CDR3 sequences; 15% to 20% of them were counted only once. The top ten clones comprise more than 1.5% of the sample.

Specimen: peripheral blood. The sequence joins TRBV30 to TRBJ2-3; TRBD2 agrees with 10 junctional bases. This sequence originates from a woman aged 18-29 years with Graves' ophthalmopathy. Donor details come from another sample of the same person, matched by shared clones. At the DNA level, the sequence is TGTGCCTGGAGTACCCGCTATCGATCTAGCGGGAGACTCACAGATACGCAGTATTTT. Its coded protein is CAWSTRYRSSGRLTDTQYF.